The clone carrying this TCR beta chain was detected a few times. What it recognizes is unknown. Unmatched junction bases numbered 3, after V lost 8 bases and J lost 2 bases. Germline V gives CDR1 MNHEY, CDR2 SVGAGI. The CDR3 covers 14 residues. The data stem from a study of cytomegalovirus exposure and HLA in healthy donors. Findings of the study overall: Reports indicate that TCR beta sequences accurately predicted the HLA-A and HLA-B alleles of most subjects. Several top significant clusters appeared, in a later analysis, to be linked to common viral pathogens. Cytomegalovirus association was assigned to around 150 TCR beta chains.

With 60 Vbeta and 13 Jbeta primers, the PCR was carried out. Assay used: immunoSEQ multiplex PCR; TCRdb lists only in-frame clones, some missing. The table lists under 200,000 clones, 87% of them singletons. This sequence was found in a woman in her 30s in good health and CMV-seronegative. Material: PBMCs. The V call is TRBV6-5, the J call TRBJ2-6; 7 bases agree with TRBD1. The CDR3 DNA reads TGTGCCAGCGGTACAGGGGCTGGGGCCAACGTCCTGACTTTC. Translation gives CASGTGAGANVLTF.